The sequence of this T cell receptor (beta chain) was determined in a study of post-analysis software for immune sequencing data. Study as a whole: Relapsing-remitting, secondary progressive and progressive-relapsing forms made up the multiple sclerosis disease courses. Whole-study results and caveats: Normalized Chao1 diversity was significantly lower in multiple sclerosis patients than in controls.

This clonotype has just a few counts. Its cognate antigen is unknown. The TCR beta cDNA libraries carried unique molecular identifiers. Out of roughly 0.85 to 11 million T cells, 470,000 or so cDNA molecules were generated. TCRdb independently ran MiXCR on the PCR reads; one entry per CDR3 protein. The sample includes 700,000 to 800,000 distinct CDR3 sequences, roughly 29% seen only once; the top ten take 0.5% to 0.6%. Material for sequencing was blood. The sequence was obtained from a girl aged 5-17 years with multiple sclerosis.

CDR3 amino acids: CSARPRDRGRTDTQYF. Written as DNA, the CDR3 is TGCAGTGCTAGACCCCGGGACAGGGGGCGCACAGATACGCAGTATTTT. The chain combines TRBV20-1 with TRBJ2-3, with 12 bases aligning to TRBD1. J gave up 1 base and V 2 bases, and 4 bases lay outside the gene matches. There are 16 residues in the CDR3. Germline V CDR1 and CDR2: DFQATT, SNEGSKA (reference sequence).